What follows is one T cell receptor (beta chain) and its context. This record comes from a study of blood T cell repertoires in COVID-19. Generated by immunoSEQ multiplex PCR, the TCRdb table keeps only in-frame clones and is missing some. Of hundreds of thousands of clones in the sample, 88% are singletons; the top ten hold around 6.5%. The clonotype was recovered from a woman between 25 and 40 years old with COVID-19, enrolled during active disease. Input material: peripheral blood.

CDR3 in DNA: TGTGCCAGCAGCCAACTCGCTCGGACTAGCGGGGGGGGGCGTTGGTTCTTC. It codes for CASSQLARTSGGGRWFF. The chain links TRBV3-1 (or the pseudogene TRBV3-2) to TRBJ2-1, with 15 bases aligning to TRBD2. Germline assignment: CDR1 LGHDT and CDR2 YNNKEL (reference sequence). This CDR3 contains 17 residues. With 2 bases clipped from V and 15 bases from J, the junction kept 14 bases outside the gene matches.